This paragraph reports one T cell receptor beta chain. The antigen is unknown. Isolated RNA was reverse transcribed in full, so expressed TCRB transcripts were sequenced. Assay: immunoSEQ multiplex PCR; the TCRdb copy retains only in-frame clones and omits some. The sample yields fewer than 350,000 clones, about 15% seen once. The record originates from a study of beta chain features in type 1 diabetes. The V gene's germline CDR1 is MNHNS and CDR2 SASEGT. The V segment lost 4 bases and the J segment 6 bases; nucleotides outside the gene matches: 7. CDR3 length: 14 residues. Study-level findings and limits: Overrepresentation of cells with high TCR expression could result from cDNA sequencing. Type 1 diabetes patients showed a moderate but significant shortening of TCRB CDR3s in all four CD4+ subsets. VDJ junctions sequenced from type 1 diabetes patients showed fewer insertions and more deletions.

This receptor was obtained from a man younger than 35 with type 1 diabetes. Material for sequencing was naive CD4+ T cells from blood. The V gene is TRBV6-1, the J gene TRBJ1-2, with 8 bases matching TRBD1. The CDR3 sequence is CASSARDRTDGYTF. The DNA of the CDR3 is TGTGCCAGCAGTGCCCGGGACAGGACAGATGGCTACACCTTC.